A single sample gave rise to the 28 T cell receptor beta chains below, sequenced in a study of glioma-infiltrating T cells after dendritic cell vaccination. The method was immunoSEQ multiplex PCR; TCRdb's version includes in-frame clones alone and lacks a portion of them. The sample lists about 92,000 clones; around 84% were seen once. The sample in question was blood, obtained before dendritic cell vaccination. The receptors originated from a human donor with glioblastoma.

V gene TRBV10-2 combines with J gene TRBJ2-7, with 13 positions matching TRBD2. J lost 1 base, V lost 3 bases, and 3 bases had no gene match. The V gene's germline CDR1 is WSHSY and CDR2 SAAADI. This CDR3 comprises 16 residues. The chain's CDR3 is CASSETSGRASYEQYF. The CDR3 DNA is TGCGCCAGCAGTGAAACTAGCGGGAGGGCATCCTACGAGCAGTACTTC.

V usage is TRBV9 and J usage is TRBJ2-6; D possibly corresponds to TRBD1 (6 bases). CDR3 size: 18 residues. Germline CDR1 SGDLS, CDR2 YYNGEE. V lost 3 bases, J lost 0 bases, and 16 bases lay in between. The CDR3 nucleotides are TGTGCCAGCAGCGACCGGGACATCATCCTCTCTGGGGCCAACGTCCTGACTTTC. It yields the protein CASSDRDIILSGANVLTF.

The CDR3: CARKTRTEYTKGDTQYF. DNA for the CDR3: TGTGCCAGGAAAACTAGGACAGAATACACAAAGGGGGATACGCAGTATTTT. The chain couples TRBV28 to TRBJ2-3, with D perhaps matching TRBD1 (6 bases). The CDR3 spans 17 residues. The V and J ends lost 9 bases and 6 bases respectively, with 28 bases between them. Germline CDR1 MDHEN, CDR2 SYDVKM.

This chain links TRBV15 with TRBJ2-7; TRBD1 agrees at 7 bases. Germline assignment: CDR1 LNHNV and CDR2 YYDKDF (reference sequence). There are 16 residues in the CDR3. The V and J ends lost 0 bases and 3 bases, in that order; junction bases with no gene match: 8. CDR3 sequence reads: CATSRDPDRAIYEQYF. CDR3 DNA sequence: TGTGCCACCAGCAGAGATCCCGACAGGGCCATCTACGAGCAGTACTTC.

The chain employs TRBV4-3 and TRBJ2-5; TRBD2 matches at 7 bases. The germline V gene has CDR1 LGHNA and CDR2 YSLEER. V shed 1 base and J 5 bases; nucleotides not matched to a gene: 10. The length of the CDR3 is 16 residues. The CDR3 DNA follows: TGCGCCAGCAGCCAAGTCTGGGAGGGGCGCGGGGAGACCCAGTACTTC. Translation gives CASSQVWEGRGETQYF.

This clone was seen a handful of times. The V call is TRBV5-1, the J call TRBJ2-7; 9 nucleotides align to TRBD2. Germline CDR1 SGHRS, CDR2 YFSETQ. The CDR3 runs 14 residues. With 2 bases clipped from V and 7 bases from J, the junction kept 7 bases outside the gene matches. CDR3 coding DNA: TGCGCCAGCAGCTTTGGTAGCGGGAGAGAAGAGCAGTACTTC. Translation gives CASSFGSGREEQYF.

This clone was seen only a few times. The rearrangement uses TRBV5-8 and TRBJ1-3; TRBD1 is a possible D gene (5 bases). The CDR3 spans 14 residues. The germline V and J ends were trimmed by 4 bases and 0 bases, with 8 bases remaining between them. Germline V lookup: CDR1 SGHTS, CDR2 YDEGEE. The CDR3 here is CASSRTLSGNTIYF. Here the CDR3 DNA reads TGTGCCAGCAGCCGGACACTCTCTGGAAACACCATATATTTT.

The chain recombines TRBV4-3 with TRBJ2-1; TRBD2 matches at 8 bases. Germline CDR1 is LGHNA and CDR2 is YSLEER. The CDR3 runs to 16 residues. V shed 3 bases, J shed 3 bases, and the junction held 7 bases outside the gene matches. The CDR3 reads CASSHTAGENYNEQFF. The CDR3 DNA follows: TGCGCCAGCAGCCACACAGCGGGGGAAAACTACAATGAGCAGTTCTTC.

V usage is TRBV9 and J usage is TRBJ2-7, with D tentatively TRBD1 (6 bases). The CDR3 totals 14 residues. Germline V gene sequence: CDR1 SGDLS, CDR2 YYNGEE. V was pared by 3 bases and J by 5 bases, with 15 bases between. CDR3 loop: CASSGRDTNNEQYF. The DNA of the CDR3 is TGTGCCAGCAGCGGCCGGGACACCAATAACGAGCAGTACTTC.

The genes are TRBV5-1 and TRBJ2-5; 10 bases align to TRBD2. The germline V gene has CDR1 SGHRS and CDR2 YFSETQ. CDR3 size: 14 residues. The V gene end was trimmed by 5 bases and the J gene end by 5 bases; junction bases not matched to a gene: 6. The CDR3 nucleotides are TGCGCCAGCAGTCTAAGTAGCGGGGGGGAGACCCAGTACTTC. Protein: CASSLSSGGETQYF.

This chain joins TRBV27 and TRBJ1-2; maybe TRBD1 (6 bases). The germline CDR1 and CDR2 sequences are MNHEY and SMNVEV (reference sequence). Trimming stripped 2 bases from V and 8 bases from J, with 12 bases between. The CDR3 totals 13 residues. The chain's CDR3 is CASSLGQKMGYTF. Here the CDR3 DNA reads TGTGCCAGCAGTTTAGGACAGAAAATGGGCTACACCTTC.

This clone was seen a few times. The rearrangement links TRBV7-2 to TRBJ2-2; D remains unclear. V was shortened by 6 bases and J by 6 bases, with 11 bases between the two germline ends. This CDR3 region has 13 residues. Germline CDR1 is SGHTA and CDR2 is FQGNSA. CDR3 amino acids: CASSSARAGELFF. The CDR3 bases are TGTGCCAGCAGTTCGGCCCGGGCCGGGGAGCTGTTTTTT.

This rearrangement joins TRBV25-1 to TRBJ1-2, with D possibly TRBD1 on 5 matching bases. The germline V and J ends were trimmed by 6 bases and 5 bases, with 22 bases remaining between them. In germline, CDR1 is MGHDK, CDR2 SYGVNS. CDR3 length: 16 amino acids. The CDR3 here is CASSQEGTRMRYGYTF. The CDR3 DNA sequence: TGTGCCAGCAGCCAAGAGGGGACTCGTATGAGGTATGGCTACACCTTC.

The chain carries TRBV28 and TRBJ2-1; 14 bases are shared with TRBD2. Germline V gives CDR1 MDHEN, CDR2 SYDVKM. This CDR3 is built from 20 residues. V lost 5 bases and J lost 0; bases outside the gene matches: 12. The CDR3 sequence: CASSGSGLAGGLSSYNEQFF. The CDR3 coding sequence is TGTGCCAGCAGTGGATCCGGACTAGCGGGAGGTTTAAGCTCCTACAATGAGCAGTTCTTC.

J is TRBJ1-5 and V is TRBV29-1; D is perhaps TRBD1 (6 bases). V lost 4 bases to trimming and J lost 7 bases, with 14 bases between them. Germline lookup yields CDR1 SQVTM and CDR2 ANQGSEA. This CDR3 has 13 residues. CDR3 loop: CSVVTGQGQPQHF. The CDR3 DNA is TGCAGCGTTGTTACAGGGCAGGGACAGCCCCAGCATTTT.

The V gene is TRBV19, the J gene TRBJ2-2; TRBD2 matches 9 bases. This CDR3 has 14 amino acids. Trimming took 6 bases from V and 5 from J; bases not matched to a gene: 4. CDR1 is LNHDA, CDR2 SQIVND, per germline (reference sequence). As DNA, the CDR3 is TGTGCCAGTAGCCCAACTAGCGGGACCGGGGAGCTGTTTTTT. It yields the protein CASSPTSGTGELFF.

V gene TRBV28 combines with J gene TRBJ2-3, with D tentatively TRBD2 (7 bases). This CDR3 comprises 17 residues. Between the trimmed V and J ends, which lost 2 bases and 2 bases, there was a span of 17 bases. Per germline, CDR1 MDHEN and CDR2 SYDVKM. As DNA, the CDR3 is TGTGCCAGCAGTTTAGAGGGGGGGACAAGCCACACAGATACGCAGTATTTT. It translates to CASSLEGGTSHTDTQYF.

This clone was seen a few times. The CDR3 loop is CASSPGLAGTGELFF. The DNA of the CDR3 is TGCGCCAGCAGCCCGGGACTAGCGGGGACCGGGGAGCTGTTTTTT. The V gene is TRBV4-3, the J gene TRBJ2-2, with TRBD2 identical over 13 bases. The V gene's germline CDR1 is LGHNA and CDR2 YSLEER. The CDR3 runs 15 residues. Trimming took 4 bases from V and 5 from J; bases not matched to a gene: 1.

This clone was recorded many times. The chain combines TRBV2 with TRBJ2-7, with 9 nucleotides matching TRBD2. The CDR3 extends over 14 amino acids. The germline CDR1 and CDR2 sequences are SNHLY and FYNNEI. With V trimmed by 6 bases and J by 5 bases, 8 bases remained unmatched. CDR3 amino acids: CASSFSGSFDEQYF. Written as DNA, the CDR3 is TGTGCCAGCAGCTTTAGCGGGAGTTTCGACGAGCAGTACTTC. The variable domain in full, completed from reference TRBV2 and TRBJ2-7, reads EPEVTQTPSHQVTQMGQEVILRCVPISNHLYFYWYRQILGQKVEFLVSFYNNEISEKSEIFDDQFSVERPDGSNFTLKIRSTKLEDSAMYFCASSFSGSFDEQYFGPGTRLTVT.

The CDR3 loop is CASSLGLAGGWTGELFF. The CDR3 region has the DNA TGCGCCAGCAGCTTGGGACTAGCGGGAGGATGGACCGGGGAGCTGTTTTTT. V and J are TRBV5-1 and TRBJ2-2; TRBD2 aligns across 13 bases. This CDR3 is built from 17 residues. Trimming removed 0 bases from V and 5 bases from J; junction bases left unmatched: 4. The V gene's germline CDR1 is SGHRS and CDR2 YFSETQ.

The table lists this clone with a few counts. The chain has TRBV19 and TRBJ1-5; 7 positions agree with TRBD1. V was pared by 6 bases and J by 4 bases, with 3 bases of the junction left unmatched. The germline gives CDR1 LNHDA, CDR2 SQIVND (reference sequence). The CDR3 sequence is 13 residues long. The CDR3 sequence is CASRFRGNQPQHF. The CDR3 bases are TGTGCCAGTAGATTCAGGGGGAATCAGCCCCAGCATTTT.

J is TRBJ2-1 and V is TRBV5-8, with D tentatively TRBD2 (6 bases). Germline lookup yields CDR1 SGHTS and CDR2 YDEGEE. There are 14 residues in the CDR3. Trimming removed 2 bases at V and 2 bases at J, with 8 bases between. CDR3 sequence (DNA): TGTGCCAGCAGCTTTGGACTAACCTACAATGAGCAGTTCTTC. As protein: CASSFGLTYNEQFF.

The rearrangement uses TRBV30 and TRBJ2-7; D is perhaps TRBD1 (6 bases). Looked up from germline, CDR1 is GTSNPN and CDR2 is SVGIG (reference sequence). Between the trimmed V and J ends, which lost 4 bases and 2 bases, there was a span of 15 bases. This CDR3 contains 14 residues. The CDR3 here is CAWNPGTPTYEQYF. CDR3 DNA: TGTGCCTGGAACCCCGGGACACCCACCTACGAGCAGTACTTC.

This rearrangement joins TRBV29-1 to TRBJ2-7; a weak D match, TRBD2 (5 bases). This CDR3 is built from 13 residues. The germline CDR1 and CDR2 sequences are SQVTM and ANQGSEA. V was shortened by 4 bases and J by 7 bases, with 17 bases between the two germline ends. The CDR3, as DNA: TGCAGCGTTGTTAAGGGCGCCGGAGGTGAGCAGTACTTC. Translation gives CSVVKGAGGEQYF.

CDR3 sequence (DNA): TGTGCCAGCAGCGTAGAGGGGGGGACTCCGTACGAGCAGTACTTC. Its translation: CASSVEGGTPYEQYF. This chain links TRBV9 with TRBJ2-7; D is possibly TRBD2 (7 bases). Germline CDR1 is SGDLS and CDR2 is YYNGEE. The CDR3 has 15 amino acids. V was cut by 0 bases and J by 4 bases, with 14 bases left in between.

The chain recombines TRBV6-4 with TRBJ1-5, with D unclear. Germline V gene sequence: CDR1 MRHNA, CDR2 SNTAGT. The CDR3 length is 14 residues. With 3 bases removed from V and 2 bases from J, the gap between germline ends came to 8 bases. CDR3 sequence reads: CASSEEAGNQPQHF. The CDR3 DNA reads as TGTGCCAGCAGTGAGGAGGCTGGCAATCAGCCCCAGCATTTT.

The V call is TRBV11-1, the J call TRBJ2-3; 12 bases agree with TRBD1. CDR1 is SGHAT, CDR2 FQDESV, per germline (reference sequence). The CDR3 covers 15 residues. The V gene end was trimmed by 5 bases and the J gene end by 2 bases; junction bases not matched to a gene: 2. Here the CDR3 reads CASSRDRGLTDTQYF. Written as DNA, the CDR3 is TGTGCCAGCAGCCGGGACAGGGGGCTCACAGATACGCAGTATTTT.

CDR3 in DNA: TGTGCCAGCAGTTTATCGATAAGCATGAACACTGAAGCTTTCTTT. It specifies CASSLSISMNTEAFF. The chain uses TRBV27 and TRBJ1-1; D remains unclear. Germline assignment: CDR1 MNHEY and CDR2 SMNVEV (reference sequence). The CDR3 is made up of 15 amino acids. The V end was cut by 0 bases, the J end by 0 bases, with 8 bases between.